The entry below describes one TCR beta chain. The sample is drawn from a study of blood T cell repertoires in COVID-19. Profiled with immunoSEQ multiplex PCR; TCRdb holds only in-frame clones, not every one. The table records about 230,000 clones, about nine tenths of them present only once. The origin of this receptor is a woman aged 45 to 65 in a cohort exposed to, infected with or recovered from COVID-19 (not recorded which). Sequencing input: PBMCs or T cells enriched from blood (not recorded which).

The CDR3 DNA is TGTGCCAGCCGGGGCCTGACTCGGACAGAAACTTATACGCAGTATTTT. Its protein product is CASRGLTRTETYTQYF. This chain connects TRBV28 to TRBJ2-3, with D possibly being TRBD1 (6 bases). The CDR3 has 16 amino acids. Trimming cost V 8 bases and J 7 bases, with 25 bases left between them. Germline values: CDR1 MDHEN, CDR2 SYDVKM.